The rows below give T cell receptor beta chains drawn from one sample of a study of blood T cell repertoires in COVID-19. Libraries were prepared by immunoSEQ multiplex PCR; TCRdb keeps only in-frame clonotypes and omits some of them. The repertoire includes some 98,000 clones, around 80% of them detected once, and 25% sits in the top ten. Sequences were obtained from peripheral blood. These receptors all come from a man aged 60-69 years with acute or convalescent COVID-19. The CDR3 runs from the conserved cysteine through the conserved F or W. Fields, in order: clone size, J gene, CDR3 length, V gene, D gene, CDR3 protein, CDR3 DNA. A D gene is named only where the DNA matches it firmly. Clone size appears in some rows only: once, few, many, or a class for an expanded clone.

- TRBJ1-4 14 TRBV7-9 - CASGQGWFSEKLFF TGTGCCAGCGGCCAGGGTTGGTTCTCTGAAAAACTGTTTTTT
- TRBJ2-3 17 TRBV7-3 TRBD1 CASSSLPGQGRTDTQYF TGTGCCAGCAGCTCCCTACCCGGACAGGGGAGAACAGATACGCAGTATTTT
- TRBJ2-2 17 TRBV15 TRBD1 CATSKGTGGANTGELFF TGTGCCACCAGCAAAGGGACAGGTGGGGCGAACACCGGGGAGCTGTTTTTT
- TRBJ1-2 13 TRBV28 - CASRPRDSYGYTF TGTGCCAGCAGACCTCGAGACAGTTATGGCTACACCTTC
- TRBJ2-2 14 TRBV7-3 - CASSQGQNTGELFF TGTGCCAGCAGCCAGGGACAAAACACCGGGGAGCTGTTTTTT
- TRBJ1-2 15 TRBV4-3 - CASSLDSIANYGYTF TGCGCCAGCAGCCTTGATTCCATAGCTAACTATGGCTACACCTTC
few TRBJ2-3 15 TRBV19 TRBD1 CASSEDRVGGDTQYF TGTGCCAGTAGCGAAGACAGGGTAGGAGGAGATACGCAGTATTTT
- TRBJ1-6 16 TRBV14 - CASSLLTGSYNSPLHF TGTGCCAGCAGCCTCCTGACTGGCTCCTATAATTCACCCCTCCACTTT
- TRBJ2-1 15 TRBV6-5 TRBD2 CASSYYSGGAREQFF TGTGCCAGCAGTTATTATAGCGGGGGGGCCCGGGAGCAGTTCTTC
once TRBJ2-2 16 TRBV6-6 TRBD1 CASSYGGQGARGELFF TGTGCCAGCAGTTACGGAGGACAGGGGGCGAGGGGGGAGCTGTTTTTT